This T cell receptor (beta chain) was captured in a study of cytomegalovirus exposure and HLA in healthy donors. Broader study findings: Most of the TCR beta V segments (in an earlier analysis) were productive either about 87% or about 30% of the time. Analysis performed later found 16,951 TCR beta sequences associated with HLA alleles at 0.05 false discovery rate.

Researchers ran the PCR with 60 Vbeta and 13 Jbeta primers. Assay used: immunoSEQ multiplex PCR; TCRdb lists only in-frame clones, some missing. The sample has 120,000 or so clones, approximately 72% seen once. Germline loops: CDR1 SNHLY, CDR2 FYNNEI. Trimming removed 10 bases at V and 4 bases at J, with 19 bases between. This CDR3 has 14 residues. With regard to this clone: Its antigen remains unidentified.

V usage is TRBV2 and J usage is TRBJ1-1, with TRBD1 as a possible D gene (6 bases). The sequence came from a woman aged 40 to 50 in good health and CMV-seropositive. The sample consisted of PBMCs. The CDR3 loop reads CAIPPRVDSTEAFF. CDR3 nucleotide sequence: TGTGCCATCCCCCCCCGGGTGGACAGCACTGAAGCTTTCTTT.